This entry is about one TCR beta chain. Which antigen it targets is not known. No much larger clonotype is one base removed from it; base qualities were not supplied. Library prep was done by the immunoSEQ multiplex PCR assay. A mixture of 60 forward primers for TCR Vbeta segments and 13 reverse primers for TCR Jbeta segments was used in the multiplex PCR. A multiplex PCR assay on genomic DNA amplified the CDR3 region of rearranged TCR beta genes. Amplified TCR beta libraries were sequenced as 87-base-pair reads on the Illumina HiSeq System. The authors' analysis ran thus. In a later analysis, tens of millions of unique TCR beta chains were counted across the approximately 670 repertoires, and roughly 10 million of these chains were shared by at least two donors. Raw reads were error-corrected and collapsed into unique sequences with a nearest-neighbor algorithm that merged closely related sequences to remove PCR and sequencing errors. Alignment of CDR3 sequences to IMGT reference sequences was used to assign V, D and J gene segments. Each retained sequence needed at least a six-nucleotide match to both a V gene segment and a J gene segment. A rearrangement was called productive if the CDR3 had no stop codons and remained in frame with V and J, and every other rearrangement was called non-productive. CDR3 was defined by IMGT convention, running from the second conserved V-encoded cysteine to the conserved J-encoded phenylalanine. Sequences without an unambiguous match to a single V gene segment were excluded from the earlier analysis of about 630 of the donors. In an earlier analysis of more than 500 of the donors, a V segment was called functional when productive rearrangements were above 56.7%, and segregating when the standard deviation between donors exceeded 5%. To diagnose cytomegalovirus status from the catalog of TCR beta chain sequences, a statistical classification framework was built. In a later analysis, V and J genes were assigned by comparing TCR nucleotide sequences against IMGT/GENE-DB human TR gene sequences. In a later analysis, CDR3 sequences and most-parsimonious VDJ recombination scenarios were assigned using the TCRdist pipeline. A later analysis defined each TCR beta chain by its CDR3 amino acid sequence plus V-gene family, and excluded reads lacking a unique V-gene family. As a way to deal with suspected cross-contamination and a sequencing artifact, a later analysis dropped 500 to 700 nucleotide sequences that were highly shared and had low generation probability. In a later analysis, a clonal expansion index for each public chain was calculated from normalized within-repertoire ranks of inferred template counts. Generation probabilities in a later analysis came from a VDJ recombination model fitted to out-of-frame rearrangements, and those results were checked against IGoR. A later analysis scored TCR-TCR, TCR-HLA and TCR-CMV co-occurrence with hypergeometric tests, applying a repertoire-size bias correction to TCR pairs. To estimate false discovery rates, a later analysis permuted the HLA or CMV assignments 20 times. In a later analysis, co-occurring TCRs were grouped using DBSCAN, with TCRdist sequence similarity added in when clustering inside HLA-allele-positive subsets. Repertoires with fewer than 30,000 or more than 120,000 public chains, plus five repertoires with anomalous nucleotide sharing, were excluded from co-occurrence clustering. The source is immuneACCESS, and TCRdb retained only in-frame sequences with V and J called. Part of the clones is not carried over; for the studies checked, unresolved V genes explain less than half of this, and the remainder is unexplained. The V and J calls and the clone size are those of that table, but D and trimming were determined from the DNA. Across this sample there are 150,000 to 200,000 clones, with roughly 85% seen only once. Around 4.8% of the sample is taken by the ten largest.

The entry originates in a study of cytomegalovirus exposure and HLA in healthy donors (dated by TCRdb to 2015 to 2018). For the wider study: An earlier analysis of 587 of the donors reported 250 to 300 Gb of sequence data and approximately 120 million unique TCR beta sequences obtained from some 170 million T cells. Rather than drawing on any new phenotypic data, the later analysis identified candidate immune exposures from TCR beta sequences and the way those sequences occurred across donors. Donor age, sex, ethnicity and CMV serostatus were collected together with the repertoire data. A later genetic analysis used genome-wide SNP genotypes for about 65% of the 666 donors, treating that subset as a discovery cohort. An earlier analysis of several hundred of the donors applied high-throughput TCR beta sequencing to assess whether each TCR beta V gene segment acted as functional or pseudogenic. Class I and class II HLA loci were covered by the typing at four-digit resolution. Four to six DR-DQ haplotypes were handled as single units for association and clustering, since linkage in the cohort was strong. All discovery cohort repertoires had been generated using a single sequencing platform. A later analysis re-analyzed previously published TCR beta repertoires from 550 to 700 donors and added high-resolution HLA genotyping to study TCR occurrence patterns. The aim of the study was to test whether cataloging public T cell receptors could identify signatures of past pathogen exposure. To predict cytomegalovirus infection status, the study combined high-throughput TCR immunosequencing, statistical association of individual TCRs with disease status, and machine learning. Roughly 310 gigabases of sequencing data and 80 million or so unique TCR sequences were included in an early release covering roughly 600 HLA-typed donors. Using immunosequencing, the study profiled T cell repertoires from about 610 subjects and related those repertoires to cytomegalovirus serostatus. Besides the first cohort of 666 subjects, a separate validation cohort made up of roughly 130 different subjects was used. Of the approximately 370 genotyped donors, more than 75% were placed in the genetic ancestry cluster associated with self-reported Caucasian donors. Among about 360 genotyped donors of the cohort, an average of approximately 240,000 unique TCR beta nucleotide sequences were sequenced per donor, around 18% of them non-productive. Typing coverage differed by locus: A, B, C, DRB1 and DQB1 were typed in roughly 629-630 donors, DQA1 in about 500, DPA1 in around 610, and DPB1 in just under 490.

Study-level results and caveats: The 87-base-pair reads could not distinguish some IMGT-functional V segments, including TRBV6-2 and TRBV6-3, so those segments were excluded. According to the authors, the approach could potentially be generalized to other disease states and immunological phenotypes. In a later genetic analysis, a missense DCLRE1C variant was associated with V-gene and J-gene trimming of TCR beta chains, and the association was replicated in an independent cohort. A cluster of highly shared sequence variants was judged likely to be a technical artifact of the sequencing pipeline. Roughly uniform sequencing depth across donors was assumed in presence/absence analyses, although this assumption may not hold. A later analysis found that most CMV-associated TCR beta chains appeared HLA-restricted, with HLA associations seemingly driven largely by CMV exposure. A later analysis reported that several top co-occurrence clusters appeared linked to parvovirus B19, influenza, CMV and Epstein-Barr virus. At a false discovery rate of 0.05, a later analysis linked under 20,000 TCR beta sequences to specific HLA alleles. In a later analysis, TCR association rates were found to vary across HLA loci, with the most associated TCRs seen for DRB1 alleles and the fewest for HLA-C alleles. Because some donors lacked HLA typing at each locus, the association tests relied only on the typed subset. The study listed 170 or so TCR beta chains as associated with cytomegalovirus. In both the original and validation cohorts, the classifier was reported to diagnose cytomegalovirus status with high specificity and sensitivity. The earlier analysis of 587 of the donors excluded some 15 rarely observed V segments, including chromosome 9 orphons, because counts were too low. Compared with equally common non-associated chains, HLA-associated TCR beta chains in a later analysis were more clonally expanded and had lower generation probabilities. In this cohort, only TCR beta chains were sequenced, and detectable features were limited by the absence of alpha or paired-chain data. Most TCR sequences were observed very rarely across donors, whereas some public TCRs were present in many individuals. In an earlier analysis of around 600 of the donors, most TCR beta V segments were observed in productive rearrangements about 87% or about 30% of the time, broadly matching IMGT annotations. Immune exposure information for the cohort was limited to CMV serostatus. Correlated functional status among segregating V segments might be attributable to linkage disequilibrium, but an unknown experimental factor could not be ruled out. A further reported finding was that TCR beta sequences accurately predicted the HLA-A and HLA-B alleles for most subjects in the first cohort. In vitro tests confirmed that three of the cytomegalovirus-associated TCR beta chains recognize cytomegalovirus antigens. When HLA alleles, especially DR and DQ, strongly co-occurred, attributing TCR associations to individual alleles was difficult. Compared with the approximately 710-donor mean, donors in an Asian-associated ancestry cluster had fewer N-insertions in productive TCRs, according to a later genetic analysis.

A distance of 13 bases separates the germline ends of V and J, which lose 7 bases and 0 bases respectively. Including cysteine and phenylalanine, the CDR3 has 13 amino acids. Here the CDR3 DNA is all that survives: 39 bases in frame from base 1. CDR1 and CDR2, per the germline V gene, are SQVTM and ANQGSEA. The cohort was made up of 500 to 850 healthy bone marrow donors. All cohort members were sampled while nominally healthy, although unrecorded immune exposures were likely present. The donor was CMV seropositive and was included in the group of 270 or so seropositive cohort members. Each donor provided a peripheral blood sample, and peripheral blood mononuclear cells were used for TCR beta sequencing. The Qiagen DNeasy Blood Extraction Kit was used to extract genomic DNA from the blood cell samples.

Recombination connected TRBV29-1 to TRBJ2-7; a tentative D call is TRBD2 (6 bases match). The receptor was derived from a woman younger than 45 in good health and CMV-seropositive. The sample was PBMCs. The CDR3 sequence is CSALAGNSYEQYF. The nucleotide sequence reads TGCAGCGCCCTGGCGGGGAACTCCTACGAGCAGTACTTC.